Listed here are 21 T cell receptor beta chains from one sample, sequenced in a study of blood T cell repertoires in COVID-19. Assay: immunoSEQ multiplex PCR; the TCRdb copy retains only in-frame clones and omits some. The table has 250,000 to 300,000 clones, roughly nine tenths seen once. The sequencing input was peripheral blood. These receptor sequences come from a middle-aged woman who had recovered from COVID-19.

This chain connects TRBV28 to TRBJ1-5; D not certain. Germline CDR1 is MDHEN and CDR2 is SYDVKM. Trimming stripped 4 bases from V and 2 bases from J, with 12 bases between. The CDR3 loop spans 15 amino acids. The CDR3 coding sequence is TGTGCCAGCAGTTACGTCCGCGGGGGCAATCAGCCCCAGCATTTT. Protein: CASSYVRGGNQPQHF.

The chain joins TRBV3-1 (or the pseudogene TRBV3-2) to TRBJ2-5; no clear D. Germline CDR1 reads LGHDT; CDR2 reads YNNKEL (reference sequence). CDR3 size: 14 residues. Trimming removed 0 bases at V and 2 bases at J, with 7 bases between. The CDR3 protein is CASSQEALQETQYF. The DNA for the CDR3 is TGTGCCAGCAGCCAAGAAGCGCTACAAGAGACCCAGTACTTC.

V is TRBV10-3 and J is TRBJ2-3, with 9 bases aligning to TRBD2. Germline assignment: CDR1 ENHRY and CDR2 SYGVKD. Trimming removed 7 bases from V and 2 bases from J; junction bases left unmatched: 4. The CDR3 consists of 14 residues. The DNA of the CDR3 is TGTGCCATCACTAGCGGGGTGAACACAGATACGCAGTATTTT. Residues: CAITSGVNTDTQYF.

The rearrangement links TRBV27 to TRBJ1-1; no clear D gene. The germline V gene has CDR1 MNHEY and CDR2 SMNVEV (reference sequence). The CDR3 totals 15 residues. Trimming took 3 bases from V and 0 from J, leaving 11 bases between them. CDR3 region: CASSLGSLMNTEAFF. DNA of the CDR3: TGTGCCAGCAGTTTGGGCAGCCTTATGAACACTGAAGCTTTCTTT.

V usage is TRBV5-6 and J usage is TRBJ2-3; 10 nucleotides line up with TRBD2. From germline, CDR1 is SGHDT and CDR2 YYEEEE. The CDR3 runs to 15 residues. J was trimmed by 9 bases and V by 6 bases; bases with no gene match: 13. This CDR3 is CASTTDLAGVGTQYF. DNA for the CDR3: TGTGCCAGCACCACTGACCTAGCGGGAGTGGGGACGCAGTATTTT. The variable domain in full, completed from reference TRBV5-6 and TRBJ2-3, reads DAGVTQSPTHLIKTRGQQVTLRCSPKSGHDTVSWYQQALGQGPQFIFQYYEEEERQRGNFPDRFSGHQFPNYSSELNVNALLLGDSALYLCASTTDLAGVGTQYFGPGTRLTVL.

The CDR3 sequence: CASPTPGQGSYEQYF. The CDR3 bases are TGTGCCAGCCCTACCCCCGGACAGGGTTCCTACGAGCAGTACTTC. The V and J genes are TRBV19 and TRBJ2-7, with 8 bases aligning to TRBD1. The CDR3 spans 15 residues. Germline trimming cut 9 bases from V and 1 base from J; bases unmatched to any gene: 11. Per germline, CDR1 LNHDA and CDR2 SQIVND (reference sequence).

This chain uses TRBV2 with TRBJ1-5; 9 nucleotides align to TRBD1. Germline V gene data show CDR1 as SNHLY and CDR2 as FYNNEI. This CDR3 is built from 14 residues. V was clipped by 6 bases and J by 4 bases; unmatched bases: 4. The chain's CDR3 is CASRRTGENQPQHF. CDR3 nucleotide sequence: TGTGCCAGCAGGAGGACAGGGGAAAATCAGCCCCAGCATTTT.

V is TRBV6-5 and J is TRBJ2-7, with 10 bases lining up with TRBD1. Per the germline V gene, CDR1 is MNHEY and CDR2 is SVGAGI. CDR3 length: 12 amino acids. J gave up 6 bases and V 8 bases, and 4 bases lay outside the gene matches. As DNA, the CDR3 is TGTGCCAGCGGGGACAGGGGACGCGAGCAGTACTTC. Amino acid sequence: CASGDRGREQYF.

V is TRBV24-1 and J is TRBJ1-5, with 10 bases fitting TRBD1. V lost 4 bases, J lost 5 bases, and 7 bases stayed unmatched. The CDR3 totals 16 residues. Germline CDR1 is KGHDR and CDR2 is SFDVKD. In DNA, the CDR3 is TGTGCCACCAGTGACCGGACAGGGGGTGGGGATCAGCCCCAGCATTTT. It codes for CATSDRTGGGDQPQHF.

The V and J genes are TRBV25-1 and TRBJ2-7; a weak D match, TRBD1 (6 bases). The V and J ends lost 4 bases and 5 bases respectively, with 12 bases between them. CDR3 length equals 13 residues. Germline V CDR1 and CDR2: MGHDK, SYGVNS. CDR3 protein: CASSGVGADEQYF. In nucleotides, the CDR3 is TGTGCCAGCAGTGGGGTGGGGGCGGACGAGCAGTACTTC.

CDR3 DNA sequence: TGTGCCTGGCGGGGAAAGGGGACAGATTCTAACTATGGCTACACCTTC. Its protein product is CAWRGKGTDSNYGYTF. The rearrangement joins TRBV30 to TRBJ1-2, with TRBD1 matching over 7 bases. V dropped 5 bases and J dropped 0; count of bases not matched to a gene: 12. Germline assignment: CDR1 GTSNPN and CDR2 SVGIG (reference sequence). This CDR3 has 16 amino acids.

This chain uses TRBV7-2 with TRBJ2-1, with 7 positions matching TRBD2. V dropped 6 bases and J dropped 6; count of bases not matched to a gene: 14. The CDR3 spans 16 residues. The germline gives CDR1 SGHTA, CDR2 FQGNSA. The CDR3 reads CASRSPPAGVVNEQFF. In DNA, the CDR3 is TGTGCCAGCAGATCCCCCCCGGCGGGAGTGGTCAATGAGCAGTTCTTC.

CDR3 coding DNA: TGTGCCAGCAGTTACCGGACAGGGACCTATAATTCACCCCTCCACTTT. Its protein is CASSYRTGTYNSPLHF. The V gene is TRBV6-6, the J gene TRBJ1-6; 8 nucleotides match TRBD1. CDR1 and CDR2 from the germline V gene are MNHNY and SVGAGI (reference sequence). This CDR3 is 16 amino acids long. After removal of 2 bases from V and 2 bases from J, the junction contained 2 bases not matched to a gene.

This sequence joins TRBV5-1 and TRBJ2-7; D is possibly TRBD2 (6 bases). V was cut by 4 bases and J by 1 base, with 9 bases left in between. CDR1 SGHRS and CDR2 YFSETQ come from the germline V gene. The CDR3 contains 13 residues. The CDR3 bases are TGCGCCAGCAGCCGGGGGACTTCCTACGAGCAGTACTTC. This translates into CASSRGTSYEQYF.

V gene TRBV19 combines with J gene TRBJ1-5; 7 nucleotides match TRBD1. V dropped 4 bases and J dropped 1; count of bases not matched to a gene: 4. The CDR3 runs to 15 residues. The V gene's germline CDR1 is LNHDA and CDR2 SQIVND (reference sequence). The CDR3 nucleotides read TGTGCCAGTAGTAACGACAGGGTAAGCAATCAGCCCCAGCATTTT. It codes for CASSNDRVSNQPQHF.

The CDR3: CASSPRLDEQYF. Here the CDR3 DNA reads TGTGCCAGCAGCCCACGACTAGATGAGCAGTACTTC. This rearrangement joins TRBV7-2 to TRBJ2-7, with D perhaps TRBD2 (6 bases). CDR1 is SGHTA, CDR2 FQGNSA, per germline. This CDR3 is built from 12 residues. Trimming pared 5 bases from V and 7 bases from J, leaving 12 bases between. Full variable domain (outside the CDR3, taken from reference TRBV7-2 and TRBJ2-7): GAGVSQSPSNKVTEKGKDVELRCDPISGHTALYWYRQSLGQGLEFLIYFQGNSAPDKSGLPSDRFSAERTGGSVSTLTIQRTQQEDSAVYLCASSPRLDEQYFGPGTRLTVT.

The chain is built from TRBV12-3 or TRBV12-4 and TRBJ1-1; possibly TRBD1 for D (5 bases). Trimming pared 5 bases from V and 3 bases from J, leaving 10 bases between. The CDR3 extends over 13 amino acids. CDR3 loop: CASSPGWDTEAFF. CDR3 nucleotides: TGTGCCAGCAGTCCAGGGTGGGACACTGAAGCTTTCTTT.

The rearrangement uses TRBV5-1 and TRBJ2-2; a weak D match, TRBD2 (5 bases). This CDR3 has 14 amino acids. Trimming removed 4 bases from V and 3 bases from J, with 10 bases in between. Germline V gene data show CDR1 as SGHRS and CDR2 as YFSETQ. The CDR3 protein is CASSVASHTGELFF. The CDR3 coding sequence is TGCGCCAGCAGCGTGGCTAGCCACACCGGGGAGCTGTTTTTT.

This sequence joins TRBV24-1 and TRBJ2-1; 9 bases fit TRBD2. Germline V gene data show CDR1 as KGHDR and CDR2 as SFDVKD. Germline trimming cut 4 bases from V and 4 bases from J; bases unmatched to any gene: 19. This CDR3 contains 20 residues. The CDR3 nucleotides read TGTGCCACCAGTGACACCGGGACAGCGATTAGCGGGAGTTCGTACAATGAGCAGTTCTTC. This sequence encodes CATSDTGTAISGSSYNEQFF.

The chain recombines TRBV13 with TRBJ2-2; 16 bases align to TRBD2. The CDR3 loop spans 14 amino acids. Germline V CDR1 and CDR2: PRHDT, FYEKMQ (reference sequence). V shed 8 bases and J 6 bases; nucleotides not matched to a gene: 0. For the CDR3, the DNA is TGTGCCAGCGGGACTAGCGGGAGGGCCGGGGAGCTGTTTTTT. The encoded protein is CASGTSGRAGELFF.

The chain couples TRBV7-9 to TRBJ2-2; 7 nucleotides agree with TRBD2. Trimming removed 11 bases from V and 6 bases from J; junction bases left unmatched: 18. This CDR3 is 16 amino acids long. Per germline, CDR1 SEHNR and CDR2 FQNEAQ (reference sequence). CDR3 loop: CACTFRGGSPPGELFF. The CDR3 DNA follows: TGTGCCTGCACTTTCCGTGGCGGGAGCCCCCCCGGGGAGCTGTTTTTT.